These 25 T cell receptor beta chains share one sample of origin, sequenced in a study of CD8+ T cells in alopecia areata. RNA extraction was followed by reverse transcription into cDNA, which acted as the sequencing template. Some clones are missing from TCRdb's copy, which holds only in-frame ones; the method was immunoSEQ multiplex PCR. The sample gives around 190,000 clones, around three fifths of which show up once; nearly 5% is in the top ten. Sequencing input: CD8+ T cells sorted from blood. The receptors come from a human donor in good health.

The gene calls are TRBV30 and TRBJ1-1; D remains ambiguous. V lost 5 bases and J 2 bases, leaving 15 bases between the germline ends. Germline V CDR1 and CDR2: GTSNPN, SVGIG (reference sequence). The CDR3 consists of 14 residues. The CDR3 loop is CAWDSGRTNTEAFF. CDR3 in DNA: TGTGCCTGGGATTCAGGACGGACTAACACTGAAGCTTTCTTT.

The chain joins TRBV7-9 to TRBJ2-1, with 7 bases matching TRBD1. The CDR3 has 16 amino acids. Germline CDR1 reads SEHNR; CDR2 reads FQNEAQ (reference sequence). V shed 8 bases, J shed 1 base, and the junction held 11 bases outside the gene matches. The chain's CDR3 is CASGSGQAVSYNEQFF. The CDR3, as DNA: TGTGCCAGCGGGAGCGGACAGGCCGTATCCTACAATGAGCAGTTCTTC.

V is TRBV7-7 and J is TRBJ2-2; no firm D call. This CDR3 has 12 residues. Germline V lookup: CDR1 SSHAT, CDR2 FNYEAQ (reference sequence). The germline V and J ends were trimmed by 5 bases and 5 bases, with 6 bases remaining between them. The CDR3 here is CASSPSTGELFF. CDR3 in DNA: TGTGCCAGCAGCCCCAGTACCGGGGAGCTGTTTTTT.

This chain links TRBV20-1 with TRBJ2-7; unclear D gene. Trimming took 3 bases from V and 3 from J, leaving 6 bases between them. CDR3 length: 11 residues. Looked up from germline, CDR1 is DFQATT and CDR2 is SNEGSKA (reference sequence). CDR3 coding DNA: TGCAGTGCTAGGGCGAACTACGAGCAGTACTTC. Amino acid sequence: CSARANYEQYF.

The chain recombines TRBV27 with TRBJ1-6; D might be TRBD1 (5 bases). This CDR3 has 16 amino acids. The V and J ends lost 10 bases and 14 bases respectively, with 30 bases between them. Germline assignment: CDR1 MNHEY and CDR2 SMNVEV (reference sequence). The CDR3 bases are TGTGCCACCACTATTCCTAAGGGGCGAGGGAGGATTACCCTCCACTTT. Its protein product is CATTIPKGRGRITLHF.

The CDR3 DNA reads TGTGCCAGCACCCGACAGGCAACGAACACTGAAGCTTTCTTT. Its translation: CASTRQATNTEAFF. This chain joins TRBV2 and TRBJ1-1, with a possible D match to TRBD1 (6 bases). The CDR3 extends over 14 amino acids. Trimming stripped 7 bases from V and 1 base from J, with 13 bases between. Germline V gene lookup returns CDR1 SNHLY and CDR2 FYNNEI.

The chain joins TRBV27 to TRBJ2-1, with 7 nucleotides matching TRBD2. Trimming took 2 bases from V and 2 from J; bases not matched to a gene: 3. Germline V gene lookup returns CDR1 MNHEY and CDR2 SMNVEV (reference sequence). This CDR3 contains 15 residues. CDR3 region: CASSLDGTTYNEQFF. CDR3 bases: TGTGCCAGCAGTTTAGACGGGACTACCTACAATGAGCAGTTCTTC.

Note on this clone: The same CDR3 can be traced to other DNA sequences in this sample. This rearrangement joins TRBV5-1 to TRBJ1-1; D unclear. Germline assignment: CDR1 SGHRS and CDR2 YFSETQ. V lost 4 bases to trimming and J lost 1 base, with 5 bases between them. The CDR3 is 12 residues long. The CDR3, as DNA: TGCGCCAGCAGCCCAGGGAACACTGAAGCTTTCTTT. Its translation: CASSPGNTEAFF.

The chain has TRBV27 and TRBJ1-1, with 7 bases lining up with TRBD1. Trimming took 10 bases from V and 8 from J; bases not matched to a gene: 10. CDR3 size: 12 residues. Germline-derived CDR1 and CDR2 are MNHEY and SMNVEV (reference sequence). CDR3 bases: TGTGCCACCGCAGGGGGGTCCGGAGAAGCTTTCTTT. It yields the protein CATAGGSGEAFF.

This chain uses TRBV5-5 with TRBJ1-5; D gene uncertain. V dropped 1 base and J dropped 1 base, with 6 bases sitting between them. The CDR3 totals 14 residues. The V gene's germline CDR1 is SGHKS and CDR2 YYEKEE (reference sequence). CDR3 DNA sequence: TGTGCCAGCAGCTTGTCCATGAGCAATCAGCCCCAGCATTTT. This translates into CASSLSMSNQPQHF. The whole variable domain, remainder taken from reference TRBV5-5 and TRBJ1-5, is DAGVTQSPTHLIKTRGQQVTLRCSPISGHKSVSWYQQVLGQGPQFIFQYYEKEERGRGNFPDRFSARQFPNYSSELNVNALLLGDSALYLCASSLSMSNQPQHFGDGTRLSIL.

The chain couples TRBV29-1 to TRBJ2-7, with TRBD1 identical over 7 bases. Germline V CDR1 and CDR2: SQVTM, ANQGSEA. V lost 6 bases and J lost 0; bases outside the gene matches: 11. The CDR3 totals 15 residues. The CDR3 here is CSVYGTDNNSYEQYF. CDR3 coding DNA: TGCAGCGTATACGGGACAGACAACAACTCCTACGAGCAGTACTTC.

Of note for this clone: Other DNA sequences from this sample encode an identical CDR3 as well. V and J are TRBV4-1 and TRBJ2-3; TRBD1 aligns across 10 bases. From germline, CDR1 is MGHRA and CDR2 YSYEKL. V shed 3 bases and J 3 bases; nucleotides not matched to a gene: 0. There are 14 residues in the CDR3. The CDR3: CASSQDRGTDTQYF. CDR3 sequence (DNA): TGCGCCAGCAGCCAGGACAGGGGGACAGATACGCAGTATTTT.

This clone was seen only a few times. The chain carries TRBV4-1 and TRBJ2-7; TRBD1 or TRBD2 may be the D gene (7 bases each). The V and J ends lost 1 base and 3 bases respectively, with 16 bases between them. Germline CDR1 reads MGHRA; CDR2 reads YSYEKL. There are 16 residues in the CDR3. The CDR3 is CASSQVGAGGDYEQYF. The CDR3 nucleotides are TGCGCCAGCAGCCAAGTGGGCGCAGGGGGGGACTACGAGCAGTACTTC.

The CDR3 loop is CASSLSGYTEAFF. Here the CDR3 DNA reads TGTGCCAGCAGTTTATCGGGTTACACTGAAGCTTTCTTT. This chain connects TRBV27 to TRBJ1-1; D is unclear. CDR1 and CDR2 from the germline V gene are MNHEY and SMNVEV (reference sequence). The CDR3 sequence is 13 residues long. The V and J ends lost 0 bases and 3 bases respectively, with 5 bases between them.

The chain recombines TRBV5-6 with TRBJ2-7; unclear D gene. With 5 bases removed from V and 4 bases from J, the gap between germline ends came to 16 bases. The CDR3 is made up of 14 amino acids. From germline, CDR1 is SGHDT and CDR2 YYEEEE. The CDR3 nucleotides are TGTGCCAGCAGTCAAGGTGGCAGGCGATACGAGCAGTACTTC. Translated: CASSQGGRRYEQYF.

In DNA, the CDR3 is TGTGCCAGCAGGGACTATTACGAGCAGTACTTC. It translates to CASRDYYEQYF. The rearrangement links TRBV25-1 to TRBJ2-7; perhaps TRBD2 as D (6 bases). The germline V gene has CDR1 MGHDK and CDR2 SYGVNS. Trimming shortened V by 6 bases and J by 4 bases, and 7 bases separated the two germline ends. The CDR3 contains 11 residues.

This clone was seen only a few times. This chain connects TRBV7-9 to TRBJ1-1; D perhaps matches TRBD1 (6 bases). The CDR3 extends over 14 amino acids. CDR1 and CDR2 from the germline V gene are SEHNR and FQNEAQ (reference sequence). Trimming stripped 0 bases from V and 4 bases from J, with 9 bases between. Written as DNA, the CDR3 is TGTGCCAGCAGCTTAGCTATGGGGGCCACTGAAGCTTTCTTT. Translation gives CASSLAMGATEAFF.

This clone was counted between two and nine times. The chain is built from TRBV7-2 and TRBJ2-3; weak D call: TRBD2 (7 bases). The CDR3 is 17 residues long. Between the trimmed V and J ends, which lost 5 bases and 1 base, there was a span of 19 bases. Germline loops: CDR1 SGHTA, CDR2 FQGNSA. CDR3 protein: CASSKIGGLGGTDTQYF. In nucleotides, the CDR3 is TGTGCCAGCAGCAAAATCGGGGGGCTGGGGGGCACAGATACGCAGTATTTT.

In its sample, this clone was seen a few times. The V and J genes are TRBV30 and TRBJ2-7; D call uncertain. The V and J ends lost 0 bases and 6 bases respectively, with 9 bases between them. The CDR3 is 12 residues long. Per the germline V gene, CDR1 is GTSNPN and CDR2 is SVGIG (reference sequence). The CDR3 loop reads CAWSVASTEQYF. CDR3 in DNA: TGTGCCTGGAGTGTAGCTTCCACCGAGCAGTACTTC.

This clone was picked up a small number of times. The chain links TRBV19 to TRBJ2-7, with D unresolved. The CDR3 runs to 12 residues. CDR1 is LNHDA, CDR2 SQIVND, per germline (reference sequence). V was clipped by 9 bases and J by 3 bases, with 12 bases between them. CDR3 loop: CASSLIGYEQYF. Written as DNA, the CDR3 is TGTGCCAGCAGCCTAATTGGCTACGAGCAGTACTTC. The full variable domain, in which reference TRBV19 and TRBJ2-7 provide the parts outside the CDR3, is DGGITQSPKYLFRKEGQNVTLSCEQNLNHDAMYWYRQDPGQGLRLIYYSQIVNDFQKGDIAEGYSVSREKKESFPLTVTSAQKNPTAFYLCASSLIGYEQYFGPGTRLTVT.

This clone was found a few times. V usage is TRBV7-6 and J usage is TRBJ2-1; TRBD1 or TRBD2 may be the D gene (5 bases each). The CDR3 spans 16 residues. V lost 7 bases and J lost 1, with 17 bases in between. Germline loops: CDR1 SGHVS, CDR2 FNYEAQ. The CDR3 bases are TGTGCCAGCACCATAGAGGGGATCTCGTCCTACAATGAGCAGTTCTTC. Protein product: CASTIEGISSYNEQFF.

This clone appeared a few times. V gene TRBV14 combines with J gene TRBJ2-5; no clear D. This CDR3 is built from 12 residues. CDR1 is SGHDN, CDR2 FVKESK, per germline. V lost 2 bases to trimming and J lost 0 bases, with 1 base between them. The CDR3 DNA sequence: TGTGCCAGCAGCCAACACCAAGAGACCCAGTACTTC. The encoded protein is CASSQHQETQYF.

This chain uses TRBV7-9 with TRBJ2-7; weak D call: TRBD1 (6 bases). Germline values: CDR1 SEHNR, CDR2 FQNEAQ (reference sequence). This CDR3 is 15 amino acids long. The V gene lost 5 bases and the J gene lost 5 bases, with 19 bases spanning the gap. The CDR3 nucleotides read TGTGCCAGCAGCCCTCAAGAGGCAGGGGTCAACGAGCAGTACTTC. Translation: CASSPQEAGVNEQYF.

The chain employs TRBV19 and TRBJ1-1, with D tentatively TRBD1 (5 bases). Germline lookup yields CDR1 LNHDA and CDR2 SQIVND (reference sequence). Trimming left V 5 bases short and J 5 bases short, with 15 bases between. The CDR3 contains 14 residues. The CDR3 coding sequence is TGTGCCAGTAGTCCGGTGGGGGAGGGGACTGAAGCTTTCTTT. This codes for CASSPVGEGTEAFF.

This clone was counted a few times. CDR3 loop: CASSIVDTGTEAFF. The CDR3, as DNA: TGTGCCAGTAGTATAGTGGACACGGGCACTGAAGCTTTCTTT. J is TRBJ1-1 and V is TRBV19, with a possible D match to TRBD1 (5 bases). The CDR3 is made up of 14 amino acids. Germline CDR1 reads LNHDA; CDR2 reads SQIVND (reference sequence). Trimming removed 1 base from V and 4 bases from J, with 10 bases in between.